Below are 13 T cell receptor beta chains sequenced from a single sample in a study of cytomegalovirus exposure and HLA in healthy donors. Using immunoSEQ multiplex PCR, the repertoire was profiled, and TCRdb retains in-frame clones only, with some absent. In the table there are 150,000 or so clones, around 86% of which are singletons. The source material was PBMCs. These receptors were collected from a man aged 18 to 29 in good health and CMV-seropositive.

This rearrangement joins TRBV5-6 to TRBJ2-4; TRBD1 is a possible D gene (5 bases). Germline V gene lookup returns CDR1 SGHDT and CDR2 YYEEEE. The CDR3 extends over 14 amino acids. Deletions cut 0 bases from V and 6 bases from J, with 10 bases between. In nucleotides, the CDR3 is TGTGCCAGCAGCTTGGGACAGAGCTTAAACATTCAGTACTTC. Translation: CASSLGQSLNIQYF.

The genes are TRBV19 and TRBJ2-7; the D is unclear. CDR3 length: 14 residues. Germline V gives CDR1 LNHDA, CDR2 SQIVND (reference sequence). The V gene lost 2 bases and the J gene lost 1 base, with 9 bases spanning the gap. CDR3 loop: CASSISGESYEQYF. As DNA, the CDR3 is TGTGCCAGTAGTATAAGTGGTGAGTCCTACGAGCAGTACTTC.

The gene calls are TRBV6-5 and TRBJ2-1; the match to TRBD2 covers 14 bases. The ends lost 7 bases at V and 8 bases at J; junction bases unmatched: 7. Germline lookup yields CDR1 MNHEY and CDR2 SVGAGI. This CDR3 is built from 15 residues. CDR3 residues: CASTRLAGGADEQFF. The CDR3 region has the DNA TGTGCCAGCACCCGACTAGCGGGAGGGGCCGATGAGCAGTTCTTC.

V is TRBV9 and J is TRBJ1-5; 11 nucleotides align to TRBD1. The V and J ends lost 4 bases and 6 bases, in that order; junction bases with no gene match: 3. CDR3 length equals 14 residues. Germline V CDR1 and CDR2: SGDLS, YYNGEE. CDR3 region: CASSQGTGGQPQHF. In nucleotides, the CDR3 is TGTGCCAGCAGCCAGGGGACAGGGGGTCAGCCCCAGCATTTT. The whole variable domain, remainder taken from reference TRBV9 and TRBJ1-5, is DSGVTQTPKHLITATGQRVTLRCSPRSGDLSVYWYQQSLDQGLQFLIQYYNGEERAKGNILERFSAQQFPDLHSELNLSSLELGDSALYFCASSQGTGGQPQHFGDGTRLSIL.

The gene calls are TRBV7-2 and TRBJ2-7, with a tentative D call TRBD1 (5 bases). CDR1 SGHTA and CDR2 FQGNSA come from the germline V gene. This CDR3 comprises 13 residues. Trimming stripped 7 bases from V and 0 bases from J, with 10 bases between. This chain's CDR3 is CASTKDSSYEQYF. The CDR3 region has the DNA TGTGCCAGCACCAAAGACAGCTCCTACGAGCAGTACTTC.

This chain connects TRBV9 to TRBJ1-5; the match to TRBD1 covers 10 bases. After removal of 3 bases from V and 5 bases from J, the junction contained 8 bases not matched to a gene. Germline CDR1 and CDR2: SGDLS and YYNGEE. The CDR3 runs to 16 residues. The CDR3 protein is CASSEGDRGWDQPQHF. The CDR3, as DNA: TGTGCCAGCAGCGAGGGGGACAGGGGCTGGGATCAGCCCCAGCATTTT.

The genes are TRBV9 and TRBJ2-1; 9 bases fit TRBD1. The germline V gene encodes CDR1 SGDLS and CDR2 YYNGEE. There are 16 residues in the CDR3. Trimming cost V 0 bases and J 4 bases; bases outside gene matches: 5. This CDR3 is CASSVEGGQGYNEQFF. For the CDR3, the DNA is TGTGCCAGCAGCGTAGAAGGGGGACAGGGTTACAATGAGCAGTTCTTC.

The V and J genes are TRBV6-5 and TRBJ2-1; D unclear. This CDR3 is built from 14 residues. In germline, CDR1 is MNHEY, CDR2 SVGAGI. V lost 0 bases and J 0 bases, leaving 3 bases between the germline ends. For the CDR3, the DNA is TGTGCCAGCAGTTACTCATACTCCTACAATGAGCAGTTCTTC. This sequence encodes CASSYSYSYNEQFF.

V gene TRBV5-1 combines with J gene TRBJ1-2, with D uncertain. The germline V gene encodes CDR1 SGHRS and CDR2 YFSETQ. Trimming took 1 base from V and 4 from J, leaving 11 bases between them. The CDR3 covers 14 residues. The CDR3 DNA is TGCGCCAGCAGCTTGACCCCGGGAGTCTATGGCTACACCTTC. Translating it yields CASSLTPGVYGYTF. The entire variable domain, with the rest obtained from reference TRBV5-1 and TRBJ1-2, is as follows: KAGVTQTPRYLIKTRGQQVTLSCSPISGHRSVSWYQQTPGQGLQFLFEYFSETQRNKGNFPGRFSGRQFSNSRSEMNVSTLELGDSALYLCASSLTPGVYGYTFGSGTRLTVV.

This chain connects TRBV7-2 to TRBJ1-5, with D possibly matching TRBD1 (6 bases). Deletions cut 3 bases from V and 3 bases from J, with 18 bases between. CDR1 and CDR2 (germline): SGHTA, FQGNSA. The CDR3 extends over 17 amino acids. The CDR3 loop is CASSLETTGRVNQPQHF. CDR3 in DNA: TGTGCCAGCAGCTTGGAGACCACAGGGAGGGTCAATCAGCCCCAGCATTTT. Full variable domain (missing parts from reference TRBV7-2 and TRBJ1-5): GAGVSQSPSNKVTEKGKDVELRCDPISGHTALYWYRQSLGQGLEFLIYFQGNSAPDKSGLPSDRFSAERTGGSVSTLTIQRTQQEDSAVYLCASSLETTGRVNQPQHFGDGTRLSIL.

In DNA, the CDR3 is TGCGCCAGCAGTGAAAGCGGTACCTACGAGCAGTACTTC. Protein sequence: CASSESGTYEQYF. The V and J genes are TRBV5-1 and TRBJ2-7, with a possible D match to TRBD2 (5 bases). Germline CDR1 and CDR2: SGHRS and YFSETQ. Trimming pared 5 bases from V and 2 bases from J, leaving 11 bases between. The CDR3 is made up of 13 amino acids.

The rearrangement joins TRBV7-9 to TRBJ2-1; 11 bases agree with TRBD2. Germline V gene lookup returns CDR1 SEHNR and CDR2 FQNEAQ (reference sequence). V shed 3 bases and J 6 bases; nucleotides not matched to a gene: 4. The CDR3 length is 15 residues. CDR3 sequence (DNA): TGTGCCAGCAGCTTTGTACTAGCGGGGGCCAATGAGCAGTTCTTC. It encodes CASSFVLAGANEQFF. Full variable domain (outside the CDR3, taken from reference TRBV7-9 and TRBJ2-1): DTGVSQNPRHKITKRGQNVTFRCDPISEHNRLYWYRQTLGQGPEFLTYFQNEAQLEKSRLLSDRFSAERPKGSFSTLEIQRTEQGDSAMYLCASSFVLAGANEQFFGPGTRLTVL.

V and J are TRBV6-5 and TRBJ2-1; 9 bases align to TRBD2. V dropped 6 bases and J dropped 14; count of bases not matched to a gene: 17. This CDR3 has 15 amino acids. CDR1 MNHEY and CDR2 SVGAGI come from the germline V gene. In nucleotides, the CDR3 is TGTGCCAGCAGGCCAAAGGGAATTAGCGGGAGAAGGAAGTTCTTC. Residues: CASRPKGISGRRKFF.